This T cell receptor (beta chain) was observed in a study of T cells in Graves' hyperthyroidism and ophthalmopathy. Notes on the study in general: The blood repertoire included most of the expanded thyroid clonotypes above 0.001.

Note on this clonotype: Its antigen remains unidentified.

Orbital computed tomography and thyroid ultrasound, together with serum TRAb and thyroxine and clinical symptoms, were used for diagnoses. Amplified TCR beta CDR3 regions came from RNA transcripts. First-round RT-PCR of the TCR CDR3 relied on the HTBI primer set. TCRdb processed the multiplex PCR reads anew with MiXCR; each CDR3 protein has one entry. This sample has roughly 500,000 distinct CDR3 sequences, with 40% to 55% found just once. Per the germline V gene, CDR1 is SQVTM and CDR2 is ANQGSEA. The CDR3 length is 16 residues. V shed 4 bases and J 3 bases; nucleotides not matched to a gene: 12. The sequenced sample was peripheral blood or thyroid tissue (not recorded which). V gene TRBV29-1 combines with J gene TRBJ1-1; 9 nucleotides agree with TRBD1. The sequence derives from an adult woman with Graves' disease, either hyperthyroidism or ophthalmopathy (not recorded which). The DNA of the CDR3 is TGCAGCGTTGCGGCCGGGACAGGGATGGGGTACACTGAAGCTTTCTTT. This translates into CSVAAGTGMGYTEAFF.